The rows below give T cell receptor beta chains drawn from one sample of a study of cytomegalovirus exposure and HLA in healthy donors. Using immunoSEQ multiplex PCR, the repertoire was profiled, and TCRdb retains in-frame clones only, with some absent. The sample shows about 160,000 clones, approximately 88% of them seen only once. The sample taken for sequencing was PBMCs. The source of these receptors is a man younger than 45 in good health and CMV-seropositive. The CDR3 runs from the conserved cysteine through the conserved F or W.

j_call v_call cdr3_aa
TRBJ2-7 TRBV2 CASSGRVSHEQYF
TRBJ2-3 TRBV7-9 CASSPTGVTQYF
TRBJ1-2 TRBV9 CASSVGVEVGGYTF
TRBJ2-3 TRBV7-6 CASSPGLAASTDTQYF
TRBJ1-5 TRBV12-5 CASGLNEWASGNQPQHF
TRBJ2-7 TRBV6-5 CASSYHGGGGSYEQYF
TRBJ2-5 TRBV19 CASSIGAGEETQYF
TRBJ1-1 TRBV9 CASSVGSGGSRNTEAFF
TRBJ2-7 TRBV9 CASSPQGASSYEQYF
TRBJ2-7 TRBV21-1 CASSKASGGYEQYF
TRBJ2-7 TRBV7-6 CASSLGTAYEQYF
TRBJ2-2 TRBV7-7 CASSPGARGTGELFF
TRBJ1-5 TRBV18 CASSLTGGNQPQHF
TRBJ1-2 TRBV28 CASTIGNLVASRGYTF
TRBJ2-1 TRBV2 CASSEAAQGGNEQFF
TRBJ2-3 TRBV27 CASAGLAQSTDTQYF
TRBJ2-5 TRBV9 CASSPRGSQETQYF
TRBJ1-6 TRBV5-1 CASSSGTANSPLHF
TRBJ2-1 TRBV5-6 CASSGGLAVNEQFF
TRBJ2-3 TRBV10-3 CAISESPRSSTDTQYF
TRBJ2-3 TRBV5-4 CASSLASGSTDTQYF
TRBJ1-4 TRBV28 CASSPPGGVDEKLFF
TRBJ2-7 TRBV5-4 CASSQTSAAYEQYF
TRBJ2-2 TRBV19 CAGTGGTGELFF
TRBJ2-7 TRBV15 CATSMRQGIEQYF
TRBJ2-5 TRBV7-6 CASRSTGLGETQYF
TRBJ2-5 TRBV6-1 CASRDTSGRTQYF
TRBJ2-3 TRBV2 CASSGPTSGGIRTDTQYF
TRBJ2-1 TRBV4-1 CASSSGVSSYNEQFF